Here is one T cell receptor (beta chain) with its context. These data originate in a study of control samples from healthy donors and cancer patients. Profiling relied on immunoSEQ multiplex PCR, and the TCRdb table lists in-frame clones only, not all of them. Of some 80,000 clones in the sample, just under 90% are singletons; the top ten hold 4.5% to 7%. V was cut by 2 bases and J by 0 bases, with 8 bases left in between. The CDR3 has 15 residues. Germline V gene lookup returns CDR1 SNHLY and CDR2 FYNNEI. The material sequenced was blood. This receptor was identified in a man aged 50 or older in good health. This chain connects TRBV2 to TRBJ2-1, with TRBD2 as a possible D gene (6 bases). CDR3 region: CASSERRGSYNEQFF. CDR3 DNA sequence: TGTGCCAGCAGTGAAAGGCGGGGCTCCTACAATGAGCAGTTCTTC.